This T cell receptor beta chain comes out of a study of T cells expressing NK-cell markers. Study-wide background: Sequencing of TCR beta repertoires drew on sorted CD3+CD56+NKG2C+, CD3+CD56+NKG2C- and CD3+CD56-NKG2C+ T cells. Seropositivity for HCMV was found in most of the eight sequenced donors, with one seronegative.

Study-wide results and limits: Each of about six donors carried dominant NKG2C+ clonotypes accounting for roughly 1.0-7.0% of CD8+ T cells. Expanded NKG2C+ T cell clones were not confirmed as HCMV-specific.

TCRdb reprocessed the 5' RACE reads, with one entry per CDR3 protein and no DNA. The sample has 500,000 to 700,000 distinct CDR3 sequences. Germline values: CDR1 KGHSH, CDR2 LQKENI. The CDR3 contains 11 residues. Details on this clonotype: The antigen is unknown.

The sample consisted of blood T cells: a sorted CD56 or NKG2C T cell subset, CD4+ or CD8+ T cells, or bulk PBMC T cells (not recorded which). The source of this sequence is a man younger than 30 in good health. V usage is TRBV18 and J usage is TRBJ2-5. CDR3 amino acids: CASSPSETQYF.